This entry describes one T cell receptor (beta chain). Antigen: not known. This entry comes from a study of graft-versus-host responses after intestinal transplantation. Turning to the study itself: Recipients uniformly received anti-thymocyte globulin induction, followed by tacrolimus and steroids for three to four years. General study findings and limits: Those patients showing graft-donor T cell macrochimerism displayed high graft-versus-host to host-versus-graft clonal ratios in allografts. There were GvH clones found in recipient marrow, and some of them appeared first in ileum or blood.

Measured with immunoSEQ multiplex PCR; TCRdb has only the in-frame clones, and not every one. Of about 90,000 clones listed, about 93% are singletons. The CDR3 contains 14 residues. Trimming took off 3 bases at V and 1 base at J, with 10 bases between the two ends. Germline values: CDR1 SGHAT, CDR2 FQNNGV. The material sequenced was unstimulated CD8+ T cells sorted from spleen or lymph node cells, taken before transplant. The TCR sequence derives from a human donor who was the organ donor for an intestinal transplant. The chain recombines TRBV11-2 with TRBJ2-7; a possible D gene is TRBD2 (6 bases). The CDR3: CASSFLALSYEQYF. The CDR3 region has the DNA TGTGCCAGCAGCTTTCTAGCGCTATCCTACGAGCAGTACTTC.